This T cell receptor beta chain derives from a study of CXCR3-negative and CXCR3-positive naive CD8 T cells. The libraries of TRB cDNA were constructed through 5' RACE using UMI labels. TCRdb re-called the 5' RACE reads and catalogs CDR3 proteins one per entry, DNA excluded. In total, the table holds over 100,000 distinct CDR3 sequences. The specimen was naive CXCR3- CD8+ T cells from blood. Subset denoted: CD45RO-CCR7+CD27+CD95- naive CD8+ T cells lacking CXCR3 (TNR3-). This TCR was recovered from a human donor in good health. Some clones in this sample may be carry-over from other donors' samples.

The CDR3 protein is CSALSGTEAFF. The gene calls are TRBV20-1 and TRBJ1-1. Germline V lookup: CDR1 DFQATT, CDR2 SNEGSKA (reference sequence). The CDR3 has 11 residues.